The clone carrying this T cell receptor beta chain was detected only a few times. V dropped 4 bases and J dropped 0; count of bases not matched to a gene: 0. The germline V gene has CDR1 MNHEY and CDR2 SVGAGI. This CDR3 spans 13 amino acids. As originally analysed: Reference gene primer amplification gave nucleated cell count estimates. Sequenced by immunoSEQ multiplex PCR; TCRdb stores in-frame clones only, minus some. D and trimming come from the DNA, and the V and J calls and clone size come from that table. Of almost 90,000 clones listed, 88% are singletons. The sample originates from a study of blood T cell repertoires in COVID-19. Study overall: Samples representing acute and convalescent COVID-19 were sourced from the United States, Italy and Spain. PBMCs, B-cell-depleted T cells, or T cells were the source of the cDNA or gDNA that made up the material.

V is TRBV6-5 and J is TRBJ2-7, with 7 bases lining up with TRBD1. This clonotype originated in a man at least 80 years old with acute or convalescent COVID-19. The source material was peripheral blood. The CDR3 DNA is TGTGCCAGCAGTTCAGGGGGCTCCTACGAGCAGTACTTC. This sequence encodes CASSSGGSYEQYF.